One sample yielded the 20 T cell receptor beta chains listed below, sequenced in a study of blood T cell repertoires in COVID-19. Produced via immunoSEQ multiplex PCR; TCRdb's table is partial and in-frame only. In the table there are around 230,000 clones, 75% to 90% of which are singletons. Specimen: PBMCs or T cells enriched from blood (not recorded which). These receptors were collected from a woman aged 40 to 55 with acute COVID-19.

A few counts support this clone. This sequence joins TRBV2 and TRBJ2-1; the match to TRBD2 covers 12 bases. In germline, CDR1 is SNHLY, CDR2 FYNNEI. V trimming: 8 bases; J trimming: 15 bases; junction bases outside the gene matches: 8. The CDR3 has 12 residues. CDR3 in amino acids: CASRPSGGARFF. The CDR3, as DNA: TGTGCCAGCCGGCCTAGCGGGGGGGCCCGGTTCTTC.

The rearrangement joins TRBV11-2 to TRBJ2-1, with D uncertain. The CDR3 sequence is 16 residues long. V was clipped by 4 bases and J by 5 bases, with 18 bases between them. CDR1 and CDR2 from the germline V gene are SGHAT and FQNNGV. Written as DNA, the CDR3 is TGTGCCAGCAGCTCCGAGACAAACTCTAACAACAATGAGCAGTTCTTC. It specifies CASSSETNSNNNEQFF. Based on the CDR3 plus reference TRBV11-2 and TRBJ2-1, the full variable domain is EAGVAQSPRYKIIEKRQSVAFWCNPISGHATLYWYQQILGQGPKLLIQFQNNGVVDDSQLPKDRFSAERLKGVDSTLKIQPAKLEDSAVYLCASSSETNSNNNEQFFGPGTRLTVL.

This rearrangement joins TRBV5-1 to TRBJ2-3; D may be TRBD2 (6 bases). Germline CDR1 and CDR2: SGHRS and YFSETQ. V lost 3 bases, J lost 2 bases, and 19 bases lay in between. This CDR3 contains 17 residues. DNA for the CDR3: TGCGCCAGCAGCTCCCTCCGTGGAGGGGTGTTCACAGATACGCAGTATTTT. Protein product: CASSSLRGGVFTDTQYF.

CDR3 nucleotides: TGCGCCAGCGGTTGGCGGGGGGGAAACACCGGGGAGCTGTTTTTT. It encodes CASGWRGGNTGELFF. This chain links TRBV5-1 with TRBJ2-2; 9 bases match TRBD2. The ends lost 7 bases at V and 2 bases at J; junction bases unmatched: 6. There are 15 residues in the CDR3. CDR1 is SGHRS and CDR2 is YFSETQ in the germline V gene.

The chain recombines TRBV9 with TRBJ1-5; D is perhaps TRBD1 (6 bases). CDR1 is SGDLS, CDR2 YYNGEE, per germline. The CDR3 has 15 residues. The V end lost 4 bases, the J end lost 7 bases, and 18 bases lay between the germline ends. DNA for the CDR3: TGTGCCAGCAGCCTATCAGGGGATTATAGGCAGCCCCAGCATTTT. Its protein is CASSLSGDYRQPQHF.

The V call is TRBV3-1 (or the pseudogene TRBV3-2), the J call TRBJ1-1, with TRBD1 matching over 7 bases. V was pared by 6 bases and J by 10 bases, with 14 bases of the junction left unmatched. This CDR3 spans 14 amino acids. Germline CDR1 and CDR2: LGHDT and YNNKEL (reference sequence). The DNA for the CDR3 is TGTGCCAGCAGAGAGGGGACAGCGAGGGGTCGAGCTTTCTTT. Translation gives CASREGTARGRAFF.

The V gene is TRBV11-2, the J gene TRBJ1-2; no clear D. V was trimmed by 5 bases and J by 1 base, leaving 14 bases between them. The CDR3 is made up of 15 amino acids. Per the germline V gene, CDR1 is SGHAT and CDR2 is FQNNGV. CDR3 sequence (DNA): TGTGCCAGCAGCCCCCTCGAGGGAGTTAACTATGGCTACACCTTC. Residues: CASSPLEGVNYGYTF. The full variable domain, its missing parts supplied by reference TRBV11-2 and TRBJ1-2, is EAGVAQSPRYKIIEKRQSVAFWCNPISGHATLYWYQQILGQGPKLLIQFQNNGVVDDSQLPKDRFSAERLKGVDSTLKIQPAKLEDSAVYLCASSPLEGVNYGYTFGSGTRLTVV.

This CDR3 is CASSIRGANYGYTF. In nucleotides, the CDR3 is TGTGCCAGTAGTATCCGGGGGGCGAACTATGGCTACACCTTC. The chain is built from TRBV19 and TRBJ1-2, with D perhaps matching TRBD1 (6 bases). CDR1 and CDR2 (germline): LNHDA, SQIVND (reference sequence). The CDR3 extends over 14 amino acids. V dropped 3 bases and J dropped 2 bases, with 10 bases sitting between them.

The V gene is TRBV18, the J gene TRBJ1-1, with D hard to call. CDR1 KGHSH and CDR2 LQKENI come from the germline V gene. This CDR3 contains 15 residues. V was trimmed by 2 bases and J by 1 base, leaving 11 bases between them. The CDR3 coding sequence is TGTGCCAGCTCACCATTATCACAGAAGAACACTGAAGCTTTCTTT. Protein product: CASSPLSQKNTEAFF.

The rearrangement joins TRBV7-9 to TRBJ1-4, with TRBD1 matching over 7 bases. This CDR3 spans 14 amino acids. With V trimmed by 5 bases and J by 2 bases, 2 bases remained unmatched. The germline V gene has CDR1 SEHNR and CDR2 FQNEAQ (reference sequence). The CDR3: CASSRGGTNEKLFF. In DNA form, the CDR3 reads TGTGCCAGCAGCCGAGGGGGCACTAATGAAAAACTGTTTTTT. Complete variable domain (other parts from reference TRBV7-9 and TRBJ1-4): DTGVSQNPRHKITKRGQNVTFRCDPISEHNRLYWYRQTLGQGPEFLTYFQNEAQLEKSRLLSDRFSAERPKGSFSTLEIQRTEQGDSAMYLCASSRGGTNEKLFFGSGTQLSVL.

This chain connects TRBV5-4 to TRBJ2-7, with 7 bases identical to TRBD2. Germline V CDR1 and CDR2: SGHNT, YYREEE (reference sequence). The CDR3 is 15 amino acids. The junction had 12 bases not matched to a gene; V was cut back by 3 bases and J by 6 bases. The CDR3 spells CASSSQVLSGGEQYF. The CDR3 nucleotides are TGTGCCAGCAGCTCCCAGGTCCTCTCGGGGGGCGAGCAGTACTTC.

The rearrangement joins TRBV4-3 to TRBJ2-7; 9 nucleotides align to TRBD1. Germline CDR1 reads LGHNA; CDR2 reads YSLEER. CDR3 size: 16 residues. Trimming cost V 1 base and J 1 base; bases outside gene matches: 5. The CDR3 loop is CASSQGLGQGSYEQYF. The DNA of the CDR3 is TGCGCCAGCAGCCAAGGTTTAGGACAGGGGTCCTACGAGCAGTACTTC.

In its sample, this clone was seen once. The chain has TRBV6-5 and TRBJ2-5, with TRBD2 matching over 13 bases. With 4 bases clipped from V and 3 bases from J, the junction kept 5 bases outside the gene matches. The CDR3 length is 16 residues. From germline, CDR1 is MNHEY and CDR2 SVGAGI. DNA for the CDR3: TGTGCCAGCAGTTGGGGACTAGCGGGGACTAAAGAGACCCAGTACTTC. This translates into CASSWGLAGTKETQYF.

This clone has a handful of counts. The chain links TRBV19 to TRBJ1-2; tentatively, D is TRBD1 (6 bases). Germline lookup yields CDR1 LNHDA and CDR2 SQIVND (reference sequence). CDR3 length equals 15 residues. Trimming took 0 bases from V and 4 from J, leaving 12 bases between them. The CDR3 sequence: CASSIDLKGVYGYTF. The CDR3 bases are TGTGCCAGTAGTATAGATCTGAAGGGGGTCTATGGCTACACCTTC.

This sequence joins TRBV18 and TRBJ1-2; D unclear. The CDR3 loop spans 14 amino acids. Trimming shortened V by 0 bases and J by 1 base, and 6 bases separated the two germline ends. Germline CDR1 KGHSH, CDR2 LQKENI. CDR3: CASSPPSFNYGYTF. In DNA, the CDR3 is TGTGCCAGCTCACCACCGTCCTTTAACTATGGCTACACCTTC. Supplemented by reference TRBV18 and TRBJ1-2, the full variable domain reads NAGVMQNPRHLVRRRGQEARLRCSPMKGHSHVYWYRQLPEEGLKFMVYLQKENIIDESGMPKERFSAEFPKEGPSILRIQQVVRGDSAAYFCASSPPSFNYGYTFGSGTRLTVV.

This clone was counted between two and nine times. The chain employs TRBV27 and TRBJ1-1; 11 nucleotides line up with TRBD1. V lost 6 bases, J lost 10 bases, and 16 bases stayed unmatched. This CDR3 has 16 amino acids. Germline values: CDR1 MNHEY, CDR2 SMNVEV (reference sequence). The DNA for the CDR3 is TGTGCCAGCAGCCGCCCCATGGGACAGGGGGGGGGTAGAGCTTTCTTT. Its translation: CASSRPMGQGGGRAFF.

The gene calls are TRBV27 and TRBJ2-7; 8 bases match TRBD2. The V and J ends lost 3 bases and 6 bases, in that order; junction bases with no gene match: 7. Germline V lookup: CDR1 MNHEY, CDR2 SMNVEV (reference sequence). The CDR3 runs to 14 residues. The CDR3 DNA reads TGTGCCAGCAGTTTCCGGGGGGGGACGCGCGAGCAGTACTTC. Its protein is CASSFRGGTREQYF.

The chain recombines TRBV30 with TRBJ1-5; D may be TRBD1 (5 bases). Trimming took 5 bases from V and 0 from J, leaving 5 bases between them. Germline V gene sequence: CDR1 GTSNPN, CDR2 SVGIG (reference sequence). The CDR3 is 12 residues long. CDR3 DNA sequence: TGTGCCTGGGACAGTAGCAATCAGCCCCAGCATTTT. Protein: CAWDSSNQPQHF.

The CDR3 region is CASSYTQTGVGQPQHF. CDR3 coding DNA: TGTGCCAGTAGTTACACCCAGACAGGAGTCGGGCAGCCCCAGCATTTT. V usage is TRBV19 and J usage is TRBJ1-5, with a possible D match to TRBD1 (6 bases). This CDR3 is 16 amino acids long. Per the germline V gene, CDR1 is LNHDA and CDR2 is SQIVND (reference sequence). The ends were cut back, 5 bases at V and 7 bases at J, with 21 bases in the middle.

This sequence joins TRBV11-2 and TRBJ2-5; TRBD1 matches 7 bases. CDR1 and CDR2 from the germline V gene are SGHAT and FQNNGV. V was clipped by 6 bases and J by 5 bases; unmatched bases: 12. CDR3 length equals 15 residues. The CDR3 nucleotides read TGTGCCAGCAGGCCGCTGGGGACAGCGACCGAGACCCAGTACTTC. This codes for CASRPLGTATETQYF.